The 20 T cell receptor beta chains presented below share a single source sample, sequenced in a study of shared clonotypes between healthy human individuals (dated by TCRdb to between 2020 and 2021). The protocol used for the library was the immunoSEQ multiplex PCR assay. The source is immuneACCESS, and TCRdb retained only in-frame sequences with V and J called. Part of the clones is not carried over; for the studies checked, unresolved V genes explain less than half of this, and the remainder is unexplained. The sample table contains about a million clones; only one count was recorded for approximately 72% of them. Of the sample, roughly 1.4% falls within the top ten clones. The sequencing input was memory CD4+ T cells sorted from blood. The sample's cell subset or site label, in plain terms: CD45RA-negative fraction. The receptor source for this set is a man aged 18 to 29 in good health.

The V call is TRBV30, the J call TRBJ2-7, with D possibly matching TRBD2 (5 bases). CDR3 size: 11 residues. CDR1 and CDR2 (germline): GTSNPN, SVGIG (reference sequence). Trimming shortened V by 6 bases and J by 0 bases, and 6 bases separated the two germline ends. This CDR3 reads CACGISYEQYF. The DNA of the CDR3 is TGTGCCTGCGGGATCTCCTACGAGCAGTACTTC. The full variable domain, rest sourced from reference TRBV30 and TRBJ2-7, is SQTIHQWPATLVQPVGSPLSLECTVEGTSNPNLYWYRQAAGRGLQLLFYSVGIGQISSEVPQNLSASRPQDRQFILSSKKLLLSDSGFYLCACGISYEQYFGPGTRLTVT.

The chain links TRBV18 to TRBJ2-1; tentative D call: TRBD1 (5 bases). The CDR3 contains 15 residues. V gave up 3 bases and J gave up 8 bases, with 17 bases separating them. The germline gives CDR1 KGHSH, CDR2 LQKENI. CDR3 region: CASSPTAFVGDEQFF. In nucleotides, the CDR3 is TGTGCCAGCTCACCCACTGCTTTTGTAGGGGATGAGCAGTTCTTC.

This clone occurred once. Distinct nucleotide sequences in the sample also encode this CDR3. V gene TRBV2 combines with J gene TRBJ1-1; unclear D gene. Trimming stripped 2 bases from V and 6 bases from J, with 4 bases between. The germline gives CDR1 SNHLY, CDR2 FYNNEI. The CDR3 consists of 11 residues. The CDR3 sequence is CASSERSEAFF. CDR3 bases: TGTGCCAGCAGTGAAAGGTCTGAAGCTTTCTTT.

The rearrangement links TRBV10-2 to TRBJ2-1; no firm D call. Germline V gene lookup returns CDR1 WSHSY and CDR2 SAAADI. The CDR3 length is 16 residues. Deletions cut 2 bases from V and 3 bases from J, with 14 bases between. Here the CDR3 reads CASSERKGPRYNEQFF. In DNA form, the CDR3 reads TGCGCCAGCAGTGAGAGGAAGGGCCCCCGCTACAATGAGCAGTTCTTC.

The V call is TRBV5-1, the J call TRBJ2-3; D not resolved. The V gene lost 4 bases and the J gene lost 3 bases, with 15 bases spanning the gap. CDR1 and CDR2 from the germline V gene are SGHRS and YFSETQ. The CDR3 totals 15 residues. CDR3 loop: CASSLVADRTDTQYF. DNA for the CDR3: TGCGCCAGCAGCCTTGTGGCAGATCGTACAGATACGCAGTATTTT.

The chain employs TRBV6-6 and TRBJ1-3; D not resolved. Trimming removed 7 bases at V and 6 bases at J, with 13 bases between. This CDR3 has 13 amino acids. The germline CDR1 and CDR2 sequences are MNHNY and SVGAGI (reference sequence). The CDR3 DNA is TGTGCCAGCACCTCCGGGGAATCAAACACCATATATTTT. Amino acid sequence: CASTSGESNTIYF.

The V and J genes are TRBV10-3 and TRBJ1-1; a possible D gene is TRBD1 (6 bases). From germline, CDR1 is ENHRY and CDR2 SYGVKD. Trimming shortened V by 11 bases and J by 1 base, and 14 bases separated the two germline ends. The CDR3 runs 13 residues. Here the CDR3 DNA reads TGTGCCGTCCGGGACACCCAGAACACTGAAGCTTTCTTT. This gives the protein CAVRDTQNTEAFF.

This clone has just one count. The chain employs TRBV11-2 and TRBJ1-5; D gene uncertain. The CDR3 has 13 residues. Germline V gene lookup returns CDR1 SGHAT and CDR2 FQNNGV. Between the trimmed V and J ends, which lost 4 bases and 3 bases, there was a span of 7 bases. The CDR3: CASSSANNQPQHF. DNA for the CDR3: TGTGCCAGCAGCTCAGCGAACAATCAGCCCCAGCATTTT.

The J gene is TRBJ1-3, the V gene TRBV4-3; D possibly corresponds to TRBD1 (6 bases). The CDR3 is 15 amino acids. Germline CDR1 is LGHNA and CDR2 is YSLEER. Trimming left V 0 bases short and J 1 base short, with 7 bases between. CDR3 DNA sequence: TGCGCCAGCAGCCAAGAACAGGGTTCTGGAAACACCATATATTTT. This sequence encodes CASSQEQGSGNTIYF.

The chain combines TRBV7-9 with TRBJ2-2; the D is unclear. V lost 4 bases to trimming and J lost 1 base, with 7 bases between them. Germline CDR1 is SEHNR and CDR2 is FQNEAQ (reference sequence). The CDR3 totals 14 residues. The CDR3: CASSSNKNTGELFF. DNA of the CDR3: TGTGCCAGCAGCTCCAACAAGAACACCGGGGAGCTGTTTTTT.

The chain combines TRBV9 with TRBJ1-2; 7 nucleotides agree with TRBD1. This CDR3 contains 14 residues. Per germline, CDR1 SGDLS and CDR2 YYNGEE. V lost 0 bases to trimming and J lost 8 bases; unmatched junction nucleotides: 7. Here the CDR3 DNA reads TGTGCCAGCAGCGTAGAACAGGGGCTAAAAGGCTACACCTTC. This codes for CASSVEQGLKGYTF.

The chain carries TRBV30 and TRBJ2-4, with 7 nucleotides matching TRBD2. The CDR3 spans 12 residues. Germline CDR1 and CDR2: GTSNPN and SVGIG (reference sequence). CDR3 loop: CAWGKIAGIQYF. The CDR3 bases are TGTGCATGGGGCAAAATAGCGGGCATTCAGTACTTC. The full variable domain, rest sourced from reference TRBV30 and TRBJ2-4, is SQTIHQWPATLVQPVGSPLSLECTVEGTSNPNLYWYRQAAGRGLQLLFYSVGIGQISSEVPQNLSASRPQDRQFILSSKKLLLSDSGFYLCAWGKIAGIQYFGAGTRLSVL.

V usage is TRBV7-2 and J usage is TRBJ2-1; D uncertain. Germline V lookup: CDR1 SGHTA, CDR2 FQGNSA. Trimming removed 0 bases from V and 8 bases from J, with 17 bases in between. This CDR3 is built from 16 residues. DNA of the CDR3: TGTGCCAGCAGCTTAGCAATAGGATCGATCGATGATGAGCAGTTCTTC. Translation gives CASSLAIGSIDDEQFF.

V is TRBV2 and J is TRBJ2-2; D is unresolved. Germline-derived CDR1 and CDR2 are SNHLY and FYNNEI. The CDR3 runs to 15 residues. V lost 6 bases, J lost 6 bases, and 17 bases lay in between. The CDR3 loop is CASRKGIPEAGELFF. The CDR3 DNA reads TGTGCCAGCAGGAAGGGAATACCGGAAGCCGGGGAGCTGTTTTTT.

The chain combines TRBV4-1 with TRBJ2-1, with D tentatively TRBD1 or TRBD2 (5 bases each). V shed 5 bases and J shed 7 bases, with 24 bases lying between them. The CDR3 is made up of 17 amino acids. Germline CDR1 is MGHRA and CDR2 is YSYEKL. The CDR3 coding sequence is TGCGCCAGCAGCTGGGCACCCGGGGCCGGGTATCGGAATGAGCAGTTCTTC. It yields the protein CASSWAPGAGYRNEQFF.

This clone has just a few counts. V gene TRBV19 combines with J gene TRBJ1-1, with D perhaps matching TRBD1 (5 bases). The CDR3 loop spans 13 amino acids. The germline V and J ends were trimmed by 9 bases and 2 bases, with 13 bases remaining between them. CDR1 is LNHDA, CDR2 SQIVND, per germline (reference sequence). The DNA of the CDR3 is TGTGCCAGCGGCGGCAGGGTAAACACTGAAGCTTTCTTT. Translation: CASGGRVNTEAFF. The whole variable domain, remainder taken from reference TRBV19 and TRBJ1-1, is DGGITQSPKYLFRKEGQNVTLSCEQNLNHDAMYWYRQDPGQGLRLIYYSQIVNDFQKGDIAEGYSVSREKKESFPLTVTSAQKNPTAFYLCASGGRVNTEAFFGQGTRLTVV.

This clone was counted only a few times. As DNA, the CDR3 is TGTGCCTGGAGTGTAATCGCAGGGAGTGGTGGCTACACCTTC. As protein: CAWSVIAGSGGYTF. This chain links TRBV30 with TRBJ1-2, with TRBD1 as a possible D gene (5 bases). The CDR3 covers 14 residues. V was cut by 0 bases and J by 7 bases, with 15 bases left in between. Germline lookup yields CDR1 GTSNPN and CDR2 SVGIG (reference sequence).

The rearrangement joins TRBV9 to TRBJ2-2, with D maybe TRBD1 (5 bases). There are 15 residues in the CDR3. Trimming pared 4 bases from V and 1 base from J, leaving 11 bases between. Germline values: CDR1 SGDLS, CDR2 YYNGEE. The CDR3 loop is CASSPQGQNTGELFF. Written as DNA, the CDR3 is TGTGCCAGCAGCCCTCAGGGCCAGAACACCGGGGAGCTGTTTTTT.

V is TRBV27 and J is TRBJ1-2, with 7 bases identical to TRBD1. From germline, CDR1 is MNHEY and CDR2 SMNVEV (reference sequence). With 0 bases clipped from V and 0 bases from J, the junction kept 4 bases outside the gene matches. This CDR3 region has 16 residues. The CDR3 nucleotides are TGTGCCAGCAGTTTATCCGGACAGGAGGCTAACTATGGCTACACCTTC. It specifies CASSLSGQEANYGYTF.

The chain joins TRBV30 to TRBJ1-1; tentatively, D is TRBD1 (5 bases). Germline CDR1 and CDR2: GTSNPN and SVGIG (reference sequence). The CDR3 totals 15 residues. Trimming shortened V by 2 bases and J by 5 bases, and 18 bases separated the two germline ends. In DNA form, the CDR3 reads TGTGCCTGGAGTAGCCCACATTACCGGGGGACTGAAGCTTTCTTT. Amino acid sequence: CAWSSPHYRGTEAFF.